Listed here are 8 T cell receptor beta chains from one sample, sequenced in a study of cytomegalovirus exposure and HLA in healthy donors. Both 60 Vbeta primers and 13 Jbeta primers went into the PCR. This table comes from immunoSEQ multiplex PCR, and its TCRdb copy is limited to in-frame clones, with some not included. The data contain around 140,000 clones, just under 85% of them seen just once; the ten biggest clones take up approximately 1.5%. Source material: PBMCs. All receptors come from a man aged 25 to 40 in good health and CMV-seropositive.

The CDR3 sequence is CASSLGTGSTEAFF. The CDR3 DNA reads as TGTGCCAGCAGCCTAGGGACAGGGTCCACTGAAGCTTTCTTT. V is TRBV11-2 and J is TRBJ1-1; 9 nucleotides line up with TRBD1. V gave up 5 bases and J gave up 4 bases; unmatched junction bases: 5. Germline CDR1 and CDR2: SGHAT and FQNNGV. The CDR3 spans 14 residues.

This clone was recorded at least ten times. The chain has TRBV6-1 and TRBJ1-2; D possibly corresponds to TRBD1 (5 bases). CDR1 and CDR2 from the germline V gene are MNHNS and SASEGT. CDR3 size: 13 residues. V was pared by 11 bases and J by 2 bases, with 15 bases between. The CDR3 loop is CAYRSGGNYGYTF. The CDR3 bases are TGTGCCTACCGCTCGGGGGGAAACTATGGCTACACCTTC.

J is TRBJ2-2 and V is TRBV9; 9 positions agree with TRBD1. V lost 4 bases to trimming and J lost 3 bases; unmatched junction nucleotides: 7. Germline assignment: CDR1 SGDLS and CDR2 YYNGEE. The CDR3 extends over 16 amino acids. This CDR3 reads CASSPWDREDTGELFF. In DNA, the CDR3 is TGTGCCAGCAGCCCTTGGGACAGGGAGGACACCGGGGAGCTGTTTTTT.

The CDR3: CASSQDRSADTQYF. The CDR3 DNA reads as TGTGCCAGCAGCCAAGACAGGAGCGCAGATACGCAGTATTTT. The chain uses TRBV7-2 and TRBJ2-3; D is possibly TRBD1 (6 bases). The CDR3 runs to 14 residues. V shed 5 bases and J shed 4 bases, with 13 bases lying between them. In germline, CDR1 is SGHTA, CDR2 FQGNSA.

The J gene is TRBJ2-5, the V gene TRBV2; the match to TRBD1 covers 9 bases. The DNA matches TRBJ2-7 better at its end, which makes the J call doubtful. Per the germline V gene, CDR1 is SNHLY and CDR2 is FYNNEI. The CDR3 totals 14 residues. In nucleotides, the CDR3 is TGTGCCAGCAGTGAATGGGACAGGGCGACCGAGCAGTACTTC. Its translation is CASSEWDRATEQYF.

The chain carries TRBV30 and TRBJ2-7, with a possible D match to TRBD2 (5 bases). Per the germline V gene, CDR1 is GTSNPN and CDR2 is SVGIG (reference sequence). The CDR3 runs to 13 residues. The V gene lost 1 base and the J gene lost 5 bases, with 12 bases spanning the gap. The CDR3 region is CAWSGGRRNEQYF. DNA of the CDR3: TGTGCCTGGAGTGGGGGTAGGAGGAACGAGCAGTACTTC.

The genes are TRBV7-9 and TRBJ1-1, with D uncertain. Looked up from germline, CDR1 is SEHNR and CDR2 is FQNEAQ (reference sequence). The CDR3 loop spans 11 amino acids. V was cut by 5 bases and J by 11 bases, with 12 bases left in between. Here the CDR3 DNA reads TGTGCCAGCAGCCCCTTTATCGAGGCTTTCTTT. This translates into CASSPFIEAFF.

This clone was detected once. The DNA for the CDR3 is TGTGCCAGCAGCTTACAAGGGGTCCAGTACGAGCAGTACTTC. Protein product: CASSLQGVQYEQYF. V usage is TRBV7-9 and J usage is TRBJ2-7; possible D gene TRBD1, 5 bases. Germline CDR1 SEHNR, CDR2 FQNEAQ (reference sequence). The CDR3 consists of 14 residues. The V and J ends lost 2 bases and 4 bases respectively, with 12 bases between them.